Shown below are 8 T cell receptor beta chains from a single sample sequenced in a study of shared clonotypes between healthy human individuals (dated by TCRdb to about 2020). Libraries came from the immunoSEQ multiplex PCR assay. TCRdb stores this immuneACCESS table with in-frame sequences only. Part of the clones is absent; in the studies checked, under half of the shortfall reflects unresolved V genes, and no reason is known for the rest. Counted in this sample were more than 2 million clones; roughly 95% of them appeared once. Approximately 1.7% of the sample is in the top ten clones. CD8 naive samples were obtained by positive selection for CCR7 among CD45RO-negative cells, yielding a CD45RA+CCR7+ population from which TemRA cells were excluded. The sample comprised naive CD8+ T cells from PBMCs. The cell subset or site label of this sample denotes: CD45RA+CCR7+. These receptors were obtained from a man aged 18 to 30 in good health. Some clones in this sample may be carry-over from other donors' samples.

J is TRBJ2-7 and V is TRBV6-5; D is perhaps TRBD1 (6 bases). V was shortened by 0 bases and J by 3 bases, with 15 bases between the two germline ends. The CDR3 is 16 residues long. Germline assignment: CDR1 MNHEY and CDR2 SVGAGI. The CDR3 nucleotides are TGTGCCAGCAGTTACTCGGATTCAGGGGCCTTCTACGAGCAGTACTTC. Its translation: CASSYSDSGAFYEQYF.

DNA of the CDR3: TGTGCCAGCAGCTGGATGGGGGGAATCACAGATACGCAGTATTTT. This translates into CASSWMGGITDTQYF. The chain is built from TRBV7-3 and TRBJ2-3, with a weak D call TRBD2 (6 bases). The CDR3 loop spans 15 amino acids. The germline V and J ends were trimmed by 4 bases and 2 bases, with 13 bases remaining between them. CDR1 and CDR2 (germline): SGHTA, FQGTGA.

The V gene is TRBV7-9, the J gene TRBJ2-7, with TRBD2 matching 8 bases. The germline V gene encodes CDR1 SEHNR and CDR2 FQNEAQ (reference sequence). The CDR3 spans 15 residues. The V segment lost 1 base and the J segment 2 bases; nucleotides outside the gene matches: 4. As DNA, the CDR3 is TGTGCCAGCAGCTTAGTGGGTAGCGGGGCCTACGAGCAGTACTTC. Translated, it gives CASSLVGSGAYEQYF.

The chain recombines TRBV14 with TRBJ1-2; 10 bases agree with TRBD1. The V segment lost 4 bases and the J segment 8 bases; nucleotides outside the gene matches: 4. This CDR3 has 13 amino acids. CDR1 and CDR2 (germline): SGHDN, FVKESK. CDR3 sequence: CASSPGQGNGYTF. Here the CDR3 DNA reads TGTGCCAGCAGCCCGGGACAGGGGAACGGCTACACCTTC. Full variable domain (missing parts from reference TRBV14 and TRBJ1-2): EAGVTQFPSHSVIEKGQTVTLRCDPISGHDNLYWYRRVMGKEIKFLLHFVKESKQDESGMPNNRFLAERTGGTYSTLKVQPAELEDSGVYFCASSPGQGNGYTFGSGTRLTVV.

This clone was seen only once. The genes are TRBV10-3 and TRBJ2-1; 8 bases line up with TRBD1. V lost 8 bases and J lost 3; bases outside the gene matches: 3. The CDR3 is made up of 13 amino acids. From germline, CDR1 is ENHRY and CDR2 SYGVKD. The CDR3 DNA reads as TGTGCCATCCAAGGACAGGGCTACAATGAGCAGTTCTTC. This codes for CAIQGQGYNEQFF.

The chain links TRBV28 to TRBJ2-1; D gene uncertain. This CDR3 is 11 amino acids long. The V gene's germline CDR1 is MDHEN and CDR2 SYDVKM. V lost 2 bases and J lost 7, with 3 bases in between. CDR3 DNA: TGTGCCAGCAGTTTAGAGAATGAGCAGTTCTTC. Amino acids: CASSLENEQFF.

The chain recombines TRBV25-1 with TRBJ2-1, with 8 bases lining up with TRBD2. V shed 1 base and J 10 bases; nucleotides not matched to a gene: 9. The CDR3 totals 15 residues. CDR1 MGHDK and CDR2 SYGVNS come from the germline V gene. CDR3 residues: CASSEFGGIAGEQFF. CDR3 DNA sequence: TGTGCCAGCAGTGAATTTGGGGGCATAGCGGGAGAGCAGTTCTTC.

This chain uses TRBV14 with TRBJ2-7; unclear D gene. The germline V and J ends were trimmed by 2 bases and 5 bases, with 13 bases remaining between them. Germline V lookup: CDR1 SGHDN, CDR2 FVKESK. The CDR3 has 14 residues. CDR3 bases: TGTGCCAGCAGCCAATTTCTCCCTAGGGACGAGCAGTACTTC. This gives the protein CASSQFLPRDEQYF.